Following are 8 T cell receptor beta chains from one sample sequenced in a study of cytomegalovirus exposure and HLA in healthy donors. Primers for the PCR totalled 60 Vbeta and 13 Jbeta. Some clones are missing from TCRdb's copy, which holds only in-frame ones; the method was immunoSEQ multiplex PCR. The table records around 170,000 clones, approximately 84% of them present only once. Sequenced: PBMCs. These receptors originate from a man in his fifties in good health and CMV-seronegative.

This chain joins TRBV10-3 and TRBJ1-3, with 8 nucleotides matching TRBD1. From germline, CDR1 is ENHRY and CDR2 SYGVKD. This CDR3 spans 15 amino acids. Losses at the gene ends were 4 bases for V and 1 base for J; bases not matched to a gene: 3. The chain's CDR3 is CAISGTGWSGNTIYF. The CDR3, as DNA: TGTGCCATCAGTGGGACAGGGTGGTCTGGAAACACCATATATTTT.

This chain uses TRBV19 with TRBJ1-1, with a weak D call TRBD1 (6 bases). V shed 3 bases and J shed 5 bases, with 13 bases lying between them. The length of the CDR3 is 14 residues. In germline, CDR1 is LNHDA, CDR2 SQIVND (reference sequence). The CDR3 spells CASSIQGMVTEAFF. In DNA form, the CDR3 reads TGTGCCAGTAGTATCCAGGGGATGGTTACTGAAGCTTTCTTT.

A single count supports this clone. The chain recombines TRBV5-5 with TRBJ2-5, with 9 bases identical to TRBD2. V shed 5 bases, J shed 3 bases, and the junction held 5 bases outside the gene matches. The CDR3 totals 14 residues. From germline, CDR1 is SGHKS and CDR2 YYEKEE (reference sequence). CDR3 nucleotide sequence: TGTGCCAGCAGGCCAATAGCGGGGGAAGAGACCCAGTACTTC. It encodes CASRPIAGEETQYF.

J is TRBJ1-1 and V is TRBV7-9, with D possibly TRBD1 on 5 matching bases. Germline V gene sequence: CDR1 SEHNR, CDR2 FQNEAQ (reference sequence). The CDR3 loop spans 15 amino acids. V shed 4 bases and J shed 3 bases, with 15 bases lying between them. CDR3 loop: CASSSSRGVDTEAFF. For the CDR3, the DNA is TGTGCCAGCAGCTCCTCCCGGGGGGTGGACACTGAAGCTTTCTTT.

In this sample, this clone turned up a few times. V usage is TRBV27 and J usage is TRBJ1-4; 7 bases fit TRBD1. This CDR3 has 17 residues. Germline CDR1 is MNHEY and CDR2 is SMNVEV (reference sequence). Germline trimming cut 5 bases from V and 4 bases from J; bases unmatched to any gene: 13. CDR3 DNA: TGTGCCAGCAGTACCGGGACAGCGAATCTTCGTAATGAAAAACTGTTTTTT. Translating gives CASSTGTANLRNEKLFF.

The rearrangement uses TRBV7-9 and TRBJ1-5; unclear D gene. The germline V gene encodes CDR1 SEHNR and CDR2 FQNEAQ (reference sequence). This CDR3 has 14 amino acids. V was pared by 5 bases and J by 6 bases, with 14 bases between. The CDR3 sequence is CASSPGDGVQPQHF. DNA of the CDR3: TGTGCCAGCAGCCCAGGTGACGGGGTTCAGCCCCAGCATTTT.

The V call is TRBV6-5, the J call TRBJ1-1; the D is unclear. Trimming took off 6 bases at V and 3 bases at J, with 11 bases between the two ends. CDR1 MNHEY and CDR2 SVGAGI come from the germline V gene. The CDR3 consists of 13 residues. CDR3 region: CASRRWRDTEAFF. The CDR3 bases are TGTGCCAGCAGGAGGTGGAGAGACACTGAAGCTTTCTTT.

CDR3 sequence: CASSEPGLEAFF. CDR3 in DNA: TGTGCCAGCAGTGAACCAGGGTTGGAAGCTTTCTTT. V usage is TRBV25-1 and J usage is TRBJ1-1; maybe TRBD1 (5 bases). The CDR3 is 12 residues long. CDR1 and CDR2 from the germline V gene are MGHDK and SYGVNS. V was pared by 2 bases and J by 8 bases, with 9 bases between.